Below, 24 T cell receptor beta chains from the same sample are listed, as sequenced in a study of spatial heterogeneity in lung cancer. TCRdb processed the 5' RACE reads anew with MiXCR; each CDR3 protein has one entry. Altogether over 70,000 distinct CDR3 sequences are present, roughly 8.9% being singletons, with the ten largest covering approximately 2%. Time point defined: blood at routine non-recurrence follow-up after resection. Sequenced here: PBMCs, sampled at follow-up. The receptors come from a female donor with early-stage non-small cell lung cancer.

This clonotype was counted a few times. The genes are TRBV25-1 and TRBJ2-3, with D tentatively TRBD2 (5 bases). V was pared by 3 bases and J by 4 bases, with 14 bases between. Germline-derived CDR1 and CDR2 are MGHDK and SYGVNS. This CDR3 spans 15 amino acids. CDR3 loop: CASSDFVRGPDTQYF. Here the CDR3 DNA reads TGTGCCAGCAGTGACTTCGTTCGAGGGCCAGATACGCAGTATTTT. Supplemented by reference TRBV25-1 and TRBJ2-3, the full variable domain reads EADIYQTPRYLVIGTGKKITLECSQTMGHDKMYWYQQDPGMELHLIHYSYGVNSTEKGDLSSESTVSRIRTEHFPLTLESARPSHTSQYLCASSDFVRGPDTQYFGPGTRLTVL.

At least ten counts were recorded for this clonotype. The V call is TRBV5-6, the J call TRBJ2-7, with a possible D match to TRBD1 (5 bases). V lost 4 bases and J lost 3, with 8 bases in between. The CDR3 spans 12 residues. The germline gives CDR1 SGHDT, CDR2 YYEEEE. The CDR3 reads CASSRQGYEQYF. The CDR3 DNA follows: TGTGCCAGCAGCAGGCAGGGCTACGAGCAGTACTTC. Using reference TRBV5-6 and TRBJ2-7 for the parts outside the CDR3, the full variable domain is DAGVTQSPTHLIKTRGQQVTLRCSPKSGHDTVSWYQQALGQGPQFIFQYYEEEERQRGNFPDRFSGHQFPNYSSELNVNALLLGDSALYLCASSRQGYEQYFGPGTRLTVT.

At least ten counts were recorded for this clonotype. CDR3 in amino acids: CSARDSNQPQHF. Written as DNA, the CDR3 is TGCAGTGCTAGGGATAGCAATCAGCCCCAGCATTTT. The V call is TRBV20-1, the J call TRBJ1-5; D is unresolved. V was trimmed by 3 bases and J by 0 bases, leaving 3 bases between them. Germline-derived CDR1 and CDR2 are DFQATT and SNEGSKA (reference sequence). CDR3 length equals 12 residues.

This clonotype was observed at least ten times. This chain uses TRBV28 with TRBJ1-1; no clear D. Trimming left V 5 bases short and J 0 bases short, with 7 bases between. The CDR3 sequence is 13 residues long. The germline V gene has CDR1 MDHEN and CDR2 SYDVKM. CDR3 amino acids: CASSDTLNTEAFF. CDR3 bases: TGTGCCAGCAGTGACACACTGAACACTGAAGCTTTCTTT.

This clonotype was detected a few times. The CDR3 sequence is CAIRASGETGELFF. As DNA, the CDR3 is TGTGCCATCAGGGCTAGCGGGGAGACCGGGGAGCTGTTTTTT. The chain joins TRBV10-3 to TRBJ2-2; the match to TRBD2 covers 9 bases. The CDR3 runs to 14 residues. Germline values: CDR1 ENHRY, CDR2 SYGVKD. V dropped 6 bases and J dropped 5; count of bases not matched to a gene: 4.

The rearrangement links TRBV6-1 to TRBJ1-2, with 10 bases that match TRBD1. V dropped 8 bases and J dropped 5; count of bases not matched to a gene: 17. Germline V CDR1 and CDR2: MNHNS, SASEGT. The CDR3 runs 17 residues. The CDR3 region is CASCLSGTGQGIYGYTF. The CDR3 DNA reads as TGTGCCAGCTGCCTCTCAGGAACGGGACAGGGGATATATGGCTACACCTTC.

The V and J genes are TRBV7-9 and TRBJ1-2, with 7 nucleotides matching TRBD1. The CDR3 runs to 15 residues. The junction had 12 bases not matched to a gene; V was cut back by 4 bases and J by 7 bases. Looked up from germline, CDR1 is SEHNR and CDR2 is FQNEAQ (reference sequence). DNA for the CDR3: TGTGCCAGCAGCTCCGCGCGACAGGGTTTCCGTGGCTACACCTTC. Translated, it gives CASSSARQGFRGYTF.

Ten or more counts support this clonotype. J is TRBJ2-2 and V is TRBV2, with D possibly being TRBD1 (5 bases). Trimming removed 5 bases from V and 1 base from J, with 11 bases in between. From germline, CDR1 is SNHLY and CDR2 FYNNEI. The CDR3 contains 15 residues. CDR3 bases: TGTGCCAGCAGTATACTTGGACAGAACACCGGGGAGCTGTTTTTT. It translates to CASSILGQNTGELFF.

CDR3 residues: CASSSYIRTGVRAFF. For the CDR3, the DNA is TGTGCCAGCAGCTCCTATATTCGGACCGGTGTGCGAGCTTTCTTT. This chain links TRBV11-2 with TRBJ1-1; D remains ambiguous. V lost 4 bases to trimming and J lost 10 bases, with 22 bases between them. This CDR3 region has 15 residues. From germline, CDR1 is SGHAT and CDR2 FQNNGV. The whole variable domain, remainder taken from reference TRBV11-2 and TRBJ1-1, is EAGVAQSPRYKIIEKRQSVAFWCNPISGHATLYWYQQILGQGPKLLIQFQNNGVVDDSQLPKDRFSAERLKGVDSTLKIQPAKLEDSAVYLCASSSYIRTGVRAFFGQGTRLTVV.

This clonotype was detected many times. The genes are TRBV19 and TRBJ1-3; D call uncertain. Looked up from germline, CDR1 is LNHDA and CDR2 is SQIVND (reference sequence). V was trimmed by 7 bases and J by 3 bases, leaving 10 bases between them. This CDR3 is 13 amino acids long. The CDR3 sequence: CASNEGFGNTIYF. CDR3 coding DNA: TGTGCCAGTAACGAAGGGTTTGGAAACACCATATATTTT.

This clonotype appeared many times. The DNA of the CDR3 is TGCAGCGTAATAGACAGTAATCAGCCCCAGCATTTT. It yields the protein CSVIDSNQPQHF. The chain uses TRBV29-1 and TRBJ1-5; weak D call: TRBD1 (5 bases). Trimming shortened V by 6 bases and J by 4 bases, and 10 bases separated the two germline ends. The germline V gene has CDR1 SQVTM and CDR2 ANQGSEA. CDR3 length equals 12 residues.

This clonotype was observed a few times. J is TRBJ2-5 and V is TRBV28; 9 bases map to TRBD1. V shed 7 bases, J shed 5 bases, and the junction held 8 bases outside the gene matches. The CDR3 consists of 14 residues. CDR1 MDHEN and CDR2 SYDVKM come from the germline V gene. In DNA form, the CDR3 reads TGTGCCAGCACAAAAACAGGGGGCGACGAGACCCAGTACTTC. This sequence encodes CASTKTGGDETQYF.

For this clonotype: Possible read error: a much larger clone is one base away. This chain's CDR3 is CVSFFPGQPTDTQYF. Here the CDR3 DNA reads TGTGTCAGCTTTTTTCCGGGACAGCCCACAGATACGCAGTATTTT. V and J are TRBV7-9 and TRBJ2-3; TRBD1 agrees at 7 bases. Germline values: CDR1 SEHNR, CDR2 FQNEAQ (reference sequence). The CDR3 runs to 15 residues.

This clonotype was seen at least ten times. At one end the junction does not follow the germline gene, possibly because of a read error. The chain uses TRBV11-1 and TRBJ1-4; unclear D gene. This CDR3 has 12 amino acids. Germline CDR1 is SGHAT and CDR2 is FQDESV (reference sequence). CDR3 nucleotides: TGTGCCAGCAGCTTAACTGATGAAAAACTGTTTTTT. This sequence encodes CASSLTDEKLFF.

V gene TRBV3-1 combines with J gene TRBJ1-2, with TRBD1 as a possible D gene (5 bases). The V gene lost 2 bases and the J gene lost 3 bases, with 10 bases spanning the gap. Germline V CDR1 and CDR2: LGHDT, YNNKEL (reference sequence). This CDR3 is 14 amino acids long. The CDR3 protein is CASSQPDNYYGYTF. The CDR3, as DNA: TGTGCCAGCAGCCAACCGGACAATTACTATGGCTACACCTTC.

The genes are TRBV2 and TRBJ2-1; 7 bases are shared with TRBD2. Germline CDR1 and CDR2: SNHLY and FYNNEI. The trim removed 6 bases at V and 10 bases at J, leaving 6 bases unmatched. This CDR3 is 12 amino acids long. As DNA, the CDR3 is TGTGCCAGCAGCCGTGTTAGCGGGGAGCAGTTCTTC. Residues: CASSRVSGEQFF. Drawing the rest from reference TRBV2 and TRBJ2-1, the complete variable domain is EPEVTQTPSHQVTQMGQEVILRCVPISNHLYFYWYRQILGQKVEFLVSFYNNEISEKSEIFDDQFSVERPDGSNFTLKIRSTKLEDSAMYFCASSRVSGEQFFGPGTRLTVL.

The chain employs TRBV27 and TRBJ1-5; no clear D. Trimming stripped 5 bases from V and 9 bases from J, with 14 bases between. The CDR3 has 13 amino acids. From germline, CDR1 is MNHEY and CDR2 SMNVEV (reference sequence). The CDR3 DNA reads as TGTGCCAGCAGTATTGACGGCTGGGGGCCCCAGCATTTT. Amino acids: CASSIDGWGPQHF.

This clonotype was counted many times. The chain carries TRBV2 and TRBJ1-1; D is ambiguous. This CDR3 spans 14 amino acids. The germline V and J ends were trimmed by 6 bases and 4 bases, with 15 bases remaining between them. Per the germline V gene, CDR1 is SNHLY and CDR2 is FYNNEI. CDR3 loop: CASRDDLGGTEAFF. For the CDR3, the DNA is TGTGCCAGCAGAGATGACCTTGGCGGCACTGAAGCTTTCTTT.

This clonotype was counted many times. This chain uses TRBV7-3 with TRBJ2-1; 11 bases agree with TRBD2. This CDR3 is built from 15 residues. Per germline, CDR1 SGHTA and CDR2 FQGTGA. Trimming cost V 3 bases and J 9 bases; bases outside gene matches: 7. The CDR3 spells CASSLTSGTTSEQFF. CDR3 sequence (DNA): TGTGCCAGCAGCTTGACTAGCGGGACGACAAGTGAGCAGTTCTTC.

V gene TRBV11-2 combines with J gene TRBJ2-7; 11 bases are a match to TRBD2. CDR3 size: 13 residues. V shed 3 bases and J 10 bases; nucleotides not matched to a gene: 5. CDR1 is SGHAT, CDR2 FQNNGV, per germline. The CDR3 nucleotides read TGTGCCAGCAGCTTGGGCGGGACTAGCGGACAGTACTTC. The encoded protein is CASSLGGTSGQYF.

Comments on this clonotype: A read error may produce the germline difference seen at one junction end. V usage is TRBV5-5 and J usage is TRBJ2-3, with D hard to call. The CDR3 length is 12 residues. Germline CDR1 reads SGHKS; CDR2 reads YYEKEE (reference sequence). The CDR3 DNA reads as TGTGCCAGCAGCAATAGCAGAGATACGCAGTATTTT. Residues: CASSNSRDTQYF.

The table lists this clonotype with many counts. The chain has TRBV4-2 and TRBJ2-7, with D unresolved. Trimming took off 4 bases at V and 4 bases at J, with 17 bases between the two ends. The CDR3 length is 15 residues. Germline V gene lookup returns CDR1 LGHNA and CDR2 YNFKEQ. As DNA, the CDR3 is TGTGCCAGCAGCCCAGAGGACCGTCCTTCGTACGAGCAGTACTTC. It yields the protein CASSPEDRPSYEQYF.

In this sample, this clonotype turned up many times. This rearrangement joins TRBV3-1 to TRBJ2-5; D unresolved. The CDR3 is 14 amino acids. Per the germline V gene, CDR1 is LGHDT and CDR2 is YNNKEL (reference sequence). Trimming shortened V by 1 base and J by 4 bases, and 10 bases separated the two germline ends. The CDR3 here is CASSQVPSGETQYF. The CDR3 bases are TGTGCCAGCAGCCAAGTCCCTAGTGGAGAGACCCAGTACTTC.

This clonotype has more than one count but fewer than ten. The J gene is TRBJ2-7, the V gene TRBV7-9, with no clear D. From germline, CDR1 is SEHNR and CDR2 FQNEAQ (reference sequence). This CDR3 spans 13 amino acids. The V end lost 5 bases, the J end lost 2 bases, and 10 bases lay between the germline ends. CDR3 DNA sequence: TGTGCCAGCAGCATCCTGGATGCCTACGAGCAGTACTTC. It translates to CASSILDAYEQYF.